Below, one T cell receptor beta chain is given with its context. There is no known antigen for this receptor. Base-call qualities are not available, and no considerably larger clone is one nucleotide away. The source of the sample is a study of T cell responses to AZD1222 COVID-19 vaccine (dated by TCRdb to the early 2020s). In the study overall: AZD1222 recipients whose second dose came at about 4 weeks and those whose second dose came at about 12 weeks were combined into one group, since spike-specific TCR depth and breadth did not differ between the two schedules. Enrollment into the trials was organized by age into subgroups of 18-55, 56-69 and 70-plus years, and those subgroups contained roughly 160, 29 and 62 TCR-sequenced participants, respectively. A total of over 230 trial participants underwent TCR sequencing, of whom some 210 received two doses of AZD1222 and around 25 received two doses of the MenACWY control vaccine. Broad study findings and their caveats: Nearly half of unique spike-specific TCRs reportedly recognized epitopes outside regions mutated in the B.1.351 and B.1.1.7 variants. Participants were mostly white British and included more females than males, and it was suggested by the authors that clonal diversity may have been underestimated. No day 14 peak-response samples were available, so repertoires were characterized only after the peak T cell response. CD4 TCRs associated with the vaccine covered the entire spike protein, and the dominant responses were in regions 160-218 and 743-854. After two AZD1222 doses, spike-specific TCR breadth and depth were significantly higher than at day 0 and than in MenACWY recipients. Only a handful of AZD1222 recipients were SARS-CoV-2 seropositive at baseline, limiting conclusions about previously exposed vaccinees. In the small 56-69-year group, the increase in depth fell short of significance, most likely because of low power.

The sample's time point label, decoded: baseline before first vaccination. Vaccinee samples came from UK trials COV001 and COV002, including a single-blind randomized controlled phase 2/3 trial of AZD1222 (ChAdOx1 nCoV-19) in healthy adults. For TCRbeta chain sequencing, PBMC samples from trial participants were taken at day 0 and at day 28 after the second dose. The CDR3 regions of human TCRbeta chains were analyzed by immunosequencing. In the paper's pipeline: Repertoire TCRs were checked for matches against a reference library of SARS-CoV-2-specific TCRs that had been generated using the MIRA antigen-specificity platform. Breadth was defined as the fraction of unique TCRs that were SARS-CoV-2-associated. Depth was defined as the fraction of total T cells that were SARS-CoV-2-associated. Using the MIRA data, each spike-specific TCR was assigned both to the spike region to which the TCR was reactive and to a CD4 or CD8 class. Log10-transformed breadth and depth values were compared by one-way ANOVA with Sidak's multiple comparisons tests. The immuneACCESS repertoire file appears here via TCRdb, limited to in-frame rearrangements. These files lack a portion of the clones; in checked studies, under half of the deficit traces to unresolved V genes, and the cause of the others is not known. That table furnishes V, J and clone size, whereas the DNA furnished D and trimming. A total of some 100,000 clones appear in this sample, roughly 93% of them only once. About 20% of the sample lies in the top ten.

CDR1 LGHNT and CDR2 FRNRAP were looked up in the germline V gene. V loses 2 bases, J loses 4 bases, and the germline ends lie 15 bases apart. The CDR3 contains 15 residues, cysteine and phenylalanine counted. Of the read, only the CDR3 DNA is kept; its 45 bases are in frame from base 1. The sequenced sample was peripheral blood, obtained on day 0 of AZD1222 vaccination. The receptor comes from an adult in good health. The sequence joins TRBV12-5 to TRBJ2-7; the best D guess is TRBD1, with 6 bases matching. CDR3 loop: CASGLPQGTNYEQYF. The bases read TGTGCTAGTGGTTTGCCCCAGGGGACAAATTACGAGCAGTACTTC.